Following are 5 T cell receptor beta chains from one sample sequenced in a study of cytomegalovirus exposure and HLA in healthy donors. Primers: 60 Vbeta forward and 13 Jbeta reverse. Clones were read by immunoSEQ multiplex PCR, and TCRdb kept only the in-frame ones, dropping some. The sample carries around 160,000 clones, approximately 77% recorded once. Sequences were obtained from PBMCs. The receptors derive from a male donor in good health and CMV-seropositive.

This clone was observed once. The J gene is TRBJ1-2, the V gene TRBV4-1; 7 bases align to TRBD1. V was pared by 4 bases and J by 2 bases, with 7 bases of the junction left unmatched. Germline lookup yields CDR1 MGHRA and CDR2 YSYEKL. The length of the CDR3 is 15 residues. CDR3 in amino acids: CASSRAGGENYGYTF. CDR3 sequence (DNA): TGCGCCAGCAGCCGGGCAGGGGGTGAGAACTATGGCTACACCTTC.

This clone showed up just once. V is TRBV7-9 and J is TRBJ2-3; 9 positions agree with TRBD2. The trim removed 4 bases at V and 6 bases at J, leaving 14 bases unmatched. This CDR3 spans 17 amino acids. Germline CDR1 and CDR2: SEHNR and FQNEAQ (reference sequence). The CDR3 region has the DNA TGTGCCAGCAGCTCACTACTTCGCGGGGGGGCGCTGGATACGCAGTATTTT. This encodes CASSSLLRGGALDTQYF.

Comment on this clone: The junction differs from germline at one of its ends, possibly a read error. This chain joins TRBV18 and TRBJ2-7; D gene ambiguous. The germline CDR1 and CDR2 sequences are KGHSH and LQKENI. CDR3 length: 15 amino acids. CDR3 region: CAGSPFTRNWHEQYF. DNA for the CDR3: TGTGCCGGCTCGCCTTTTACCAGGAATTGGCACGAGCAGTACTTC. The full variable domain, rest sourced from reference TRBV18 and TRBJ2-7, is NAGVMQNPRHLVRRRGQEARLRCSPMKGHSHVYWYRQLPEEGLKFMVYLQKENIIDESGMPKERFSAEFPKEGPSILRIQQVVRGDSAAYFCAGSPFTRNWHEQYFGPGTRLTVT.

The V gene is TRBV5-1, the J gene TRBJ2-2, with a weak D call TRBD1 (6 bases). The germline V gene has CDR1 SGHRS and CDR2 YFSETQ. V lost 1 base, J lost 3 bases, and 13 bases lay in between. This CDR3 has 16 amino acids. CDR3 bases: TGCGCCAGCAGCTTGAGCGGACAGACCTACACCGGGGAGCTGTTTTTT. Its protein is CASSLSGQTYTGELFF.

This sequence joins TRBV11-2 and TRBJ2-5; D might be TRBD1 (5 bases). Germline CDR1 SGHAT, CDR2 FQNNGV. The CDR3 consists of 15 residues. The V end was cut by 4 bases, the J end by 5 bases, with 17 bases between. The CDR3 DNA reads TGTGCCAGCAGCTCTTACGGAGCCTCAGGGGAGACCCAGTACTTC. The encoded protein is CASSSYGASGETQYF.